The following is a T cell receptor beta chain sequence with its context. The target antigen is unknown. Whenever a sample was processed, at least 6 million PBMCs were isolated. The data were obtained in a study of blood T cells in healthy people across ages. Study observations and caveats: It was found that TCR beta diversity correlated strongly with the percentage of naive T cells. Donors of long life had a larger count of naive CD4+ cells and greater diversity than aged donors.

The length of the CDR3 is 18 residues. V lost 4 bases, J lost 3 bases, and 15 bases stayed unmatched. From germline, CDR1 is SGHVS and CDR2 FQNEAQ. Sample-barcoded 5' priming and a J-beta primer mix drove a second PCR of about 6 to 11 cycles. A template-switch adaptor with 12 random nucleotides tagged each cDNA molecule. TCRdb re-analysed the 5' RACE reads in MiXCR, keeping a single row per CDR3 protein. The table has over 1,200,000 distinct CDR3 sequences, approximately 59% seen once. This receptor was identified in a man between 18 and 29 years old in good health. Sequenced material: blood. The J gene is TRBJ1-5, the V gene TRBV7-8; 7 positions match TRBD1. The CDR3 region is CASSSSGSRTGNNQPQHF. The CDR3 bases are TGTGCCAGCAGCTCCTCGGGGAGTCGGACAGGCAACAATCAGCCCCAGCATTTT. The entire variable domain, with the rest obtained from reference TRBV7-8 and TRBJ1-5, is as follows: GAGVSQSPRYKVAKRGQDVALRCDPISGHVSLFWYQQALGQGPEFLTYFQNEAQLDKSGLPSDRFFAERPEGSVSTLKIQRTQQEDSAVYLCASSSSGSRTGNNQPQHFGDGTRLSIL.